Presented here are 23 T cell receptor beta chains from one specimen sequenced in a study of blood T cell repertoires in COVID-19. The table came from immunoSEQ multiplex PCR; TCRdb's copy has only in-frame clones and leaves some out. The repertoire holds about 100,000 clones, with approximately 79% as singletons. Sequencing was performed on peripheral blood. These receptors came from a woman aged 80 or older with active or convalescent COVID-19.

The chain uses TRBV6-5 and TRBJ1-1; 10 nucleotides align to TRBD1. Losses at the gene ends were 9 bases for V and 6 bases for J; bases not matched to a gene: 7. Germline loops: CDR1 MNHEY, CDR2 SVGAGI. The CDR3 is 13 residues long. The CDR3 nucleotides are TGTGCCAGTCGACAGGGGGCGCGAGCTGAAGCTTTCTTT. Residues: CASRQGARAEAFF.

This chain connects TRBV10-3 to TRBJ2-7; 14 bases agree with TRBD2. This CDR3 has 16 amino acids. Trimming removed 6 bases from V and 1 base from J; junction bases left unmatched: 5. Germline CDR1 is ENHRY and CDR2 is SYGVKD. This chain's CDR3 is CAISPWTSGRSYEQYF. The CDR3 coding sequence is TGTGCCATCAGCCCCTGGACTAGCGGGAGGTCCTACGAGCAGTACTTC.

V gene TRBV11-2 combines with J gene TRBJ2-3; tentatively, D is TRBD2 (5 bases). This CDR3 region has 15 residues. V dropped 0 bases and J dropped 4 bases, with 11 bases sitting between them. Germline CDR1 reads SGHAT; CDR2 reads FQNNGV. This chain's CDR3 is CASSLDVGIADTQYF. The CDR3 nucleotides are TGTGCCAGCAGCTTAGATGTCGGGATTGCAGATACGCAGTATTTT.

This chain connects TRBV27 to TRBJ1-3, with TRBD1 identical over 7 bases. The CDR3 runs to 18 residues. After removal of 5 bases from V and 0 bases from J, the junction contained 13 bases not matched to a gene. Germline CDR1 MNHEY, CDR2 SMNVEV (reference sequence). This CDR3 is CASSLFGDSRISGNTIYF. The CDR3 bases are TGTGCCAGCAGTCTATTCGGGGACAGCCGAATCTCTGGAAACACCATATATTTT.

This chain joins TRBV10-3 and TRBJ2-3; D possibly corresponds to TRBD2 (6 bases). The V gene lost 11 bases and the J gene lost 1 base, with 13 bases spanning the gap. The CDR3 length is 13 residues. CDR1 and CDR2 (germline): ENHRY, SYGVKD. The DNA of the CDR3 is TGTGCCCACGGGGGTGGAGGCACAGATACGCAGTATTTT. This gives the protein CAHGGGGTDTQYF.

This chain links TRBV19 with TRBJ1-1, with unresolved D. Germline CDR1 and CDR2: LNHDA and SQIVND (reference sequence). The V gene lost 10 bases and the J gene lost 1 base, with 16 bases spanning the gap. The CDR3 sequence is 14 residues long. The CDR3 loop reads CATSVGGGNTEAFF. DNA of the CDR3: TGTGCCACCAGCGTCGGAGGAGGGAACACTGAAGCTTTCTTT.

CDR3 in amino acids: CASSCRVSSYNEQFF. The CDR3 DNA reads as TGTGCCAGCAGCTGTCGGGTCAGCTCCTACAATGAGCAGTTCTTC. The chain has TRBV21-1 and TRBJ2-1; TRBD2 was called by the table and not checked on the DNA. TRBV21-1 is a recognized pseudogene. This CDR3 comprises 15 residues.

The chain recombines TRBV28 with TRBJ1-5; 11 nucleotides agree with TRBD1. This CDR3 has 18 residues. Trimming took 3 bases from V and 1 from J; bases not matched to a gene: 8. Germline loops: CDR1 MDHEN, CDR2 SYDVKM. The CDR3 DNA is TGTGCCAGCAGTTTGGAGGTCGGGACAGGGGGAAGCAATCAGCCCCAGCATTTT. This sequence encodes CASSLEVGTGGSNQPQHF.

This sequence joins TRBV27 and TRBJ2-5; TRBD2 aligns across 13 bases. CDR3 length equals 17 residues. Looked up from germline, CDR1 is MNHEY and CDR2 is SMNVEV (reference sequence). The J segment lost 4 bases and the V segment lost 5 bases, leaving 10 bases of the junction unmatched. As DNA, the CDR3 is TGTGCCAGCAGTATCCGGACTAGCGGGAGTTTCGGAGAGACCCAGTACTTC. Translation: CASSIRTSGSFGETQYF.

The chain recombines TRBV5-6 with TRBJ1-2; D is uncertain. The V end was cut by 1 base, the J end by 5 bases, with 6 bases between. The length of the CDR3 is 12 residues. The germline V gene encodes CDR1 SGHDT and CDR2 YYEEEE. CDR3 nucleotide sequence: TGTGCCAGCAGCTTGAGGGAGTATGGCTACACCTTC. Its protein is CASSLREYGYTF.

There are a few counts of this clone. The V and J genes are TRBV7-6 and TRBJ1-5, with D perhaps TRBD1 (6 bases). V was pared by 5 bases and J by 9 bases, with 17 bases between. Germline assignment: CDR1 SGHVS and CDR2 FNYEAQ. This CDR3 spans 14 amino acids. The CDR3 nucleotides read TGTGCCAGCAGCCCGACAGGAAATAGTCGGCCCCAGCATTTT. Translation: CASSPTGNSRPQHF.

Note on this clone: Other DNA sequences in this sample translate to the same CDR3. V and J are TRBV20-1 and TRBJ2-1; a weak D match, TRBD1 (5 bases). This CDR3 is built from 11 residues. Deletions cut 6 bases from V and 5 bases from J, with 8 bases between. Germline-derived CDR1 and CDR2 are DFQATT and SNEGSKA (reference sequence). The CDR3 protein is CSARGHNEQFF. DNA for the CDR3: TGCAGTGCAAGGGGCCACAATGAGCAGTTCTTC.

This clone was picked up one time. The rearrangement links TRBV28 to TRBJ1-2; the D gene is possibly TRBD1 (6 bases). The CDR3 consists of 12 residues. Germline V gene sequence: CDR1 MDHEN, CDR2 SYDVKM. V lost 8 bases to trimming and J lost 4 bases, with 11 bases between them. The CDR3 is CASVQGSYGYTF. DNA of the CDR3: TGTGCCAGCGTGCAGGGGTCCTATGGCTACACCTTC.

The V call is TRBV6-5, the J call TRBJ2-7; D is perhaps TRBD1 (6 bases). Germline CDR1 MNHEY, CDR2 SVGAGI. The CDR3 consists of 14 residues. Trimming cost V 0 bases and J 1 base, with 7 bases left between them. CDR3 loop: CASSYSGQSYEQYF. The CDR3 nucleotides read TGTGCCAGCAGTTACTCGGGACAATCCTACGAGCAGTACTTC.

The chain employs TRBV5-1 and TRBJ2-7, with 8 positions matching TRBD2. This CDR3 has 15 residues. Germline lookup yields CDR1 SGHRS and CDR2 YFSETQ. V shed 0 bases, J shed 0 bases, and the junction held 2 bases outside the gene matches. DNA for the CDR3: TGCGCCAGCAGCTTGGGGACTAGCAGCTCCTACGAGCAGTACTTC. It translates to CASSLGTSSSYEQYF. Looking up the rest from reference TRBV5-1 and TRBJ2-7 gives the full variable domain: KAGVTQTPRYLIKTRGQQVTLSCSPISGHRSVSWYQQTPGQGLQFLFEYFSETQRNKGNFPGRFSGRQFSNSRSEMNVSTLELGDSALYLCASSLGTSSSYEQYFGPGTRLTVT.

This chain connects TRBV7-9 to TRBJ1-6; maybe TRBD1 (5 bases). The CDR3 extends over 15 amino acids. Germline-derived CDR1 and CDR2 are SEHNR and FQNEAQ (reference sequence). Trimming took off 5 bases at V and 7 bases at J, with 15 bases between the two ends. The DNA of the CDR3 is TGTGCCAGCAGCCCCCGGGGGTTGGGGAATTCACCCCTCCACTTT. Protein product: CASSPRGLGNSPLHF.

J is TRBJ1-3 and V is TRBV6-1, with a tentative D call TRBD1 (5 bases). The ends were cut back, 3 bases at V and 2 bases at J, with 17 bases in the middle. The CDR3 runs to 17 residues. Germline V gene data show CDR1 as MNHNS and CDR2 as SASEGT. The CDR3 DNA is TGTGCCAGCAGTGAGGTCCCCCAAGGGGCCGCTGGAAACACCATATATTTT. Translating gives CASSEVPQGAAGNTIYF.

The J gene is TRBJ1-2, the V gene TRBV2; 8 nucleotides line up with TRBD1. V shed 2 bases and J 7 bases; nucleotides not matched to a gene: 9. The CDR3 has 15 amino acids. Per the germline V gene, CDR1 is SNHLY and CDR2 is FYNNEI. CDR3 nucleotides: TGTGCCAGCAGTGAACTGAGACAGGGGTTGTCTGGCTACACCTTC. Its protein is CASSELRQGLSGYTF.

The chain is built from TRBV9 and TRBJ1-5, with a weak D call TRBD1 (6 bases). Per germline, CDR1 SGDLS and CDR2 YYNGEE. V shed 4 bases and J shed 2 bases, with 13 bases lying between them. The CDR3 totals 15 residues. CDR3 sequence (DNA): TGTGCCAGCAGCCACAGGGTGCGCGGCAATCAGCCCCAGCATTTT. Translating gives CASSHRVRGNQPQHF. The full variable domain, in which reference TRBV9 and TRBJ1-5 provide the parts outside the CDR3, is DSGVTQTPKHLITATGQRVTLRCSPRSGDLSVYWYQQSLDQGLQFLIQYYNGEERAKGNILERFSAQQFPDLHSELNLSSLELGDSALYFCASSHRVRGNQPQHFGDGTRLSIL.

The rearrangement links TRBV6-5 to TRBJ2-7; D not resolved. Germline CDR1 and CDR2: MNHEY and SVGAGI. Trimming cost V 6 bases and J 0 bases, with 9 bases left between them. The CDR3 loop spans 13 amino acids. Here the CDR3 reads CASRETGSYEQYF. The CDR3 nucleotides read TGTGCCAGCAGGGAGACTGGCTCCTACGAGCAGTACTTC.

J is TRBJ1-5 and V is TRBV5-5, with TRBD1 matching 11 bases. Germline V gives CDR1 SGHKS, CDR2 YYEKEE (reference sequence). Unmatched junction bases numbered 6, after V lost 4 bases and J lost 6 bases. CDR3 size: 15 residues. CDR3 loop: CASSQRTGGGQPQHF. CDR3 bases: TGTGCCAGCAGCCAACGGACAGGGGGCGGTCAGCCCCAGCATTTT.

The CDR3 DNA is TGCGCCAGCAGCTTGGTACAGCAAGAGACCCAGTACTTC. Protein sequence: CASSLVQQETQYF. V usage is TRBV5-1 and J usage is TRBJ2-5; D is ambiguous. CDR3 length: 13 residues. Trimming cost V 0 bases and J 2 bases, with 5 bases left between them. The germline CDR1 and CDR2 sequences are SGHRS and YFSETQ.

The chain couples TRBV7-8 to TRBJ1-1; D may be TRBD1 (5 bases). CDR3 length equals 14 residues. Trimming pared 0 bases from V and 10 bases from J, leaving 15 bases between. The germline gives CDR1 SGHVS, CDR2 FQNEAQ. This CDR3 is CASSLAGGRGVAFF. The CDR3 DNA is TGTGCCAGCAGCTTAGCGGGCGGGAGGGGAGTAGCTTTCTTT.